This TCR beta chain was sequenced during a study of identifying expanded T cells in peripheral blood. Study-wide results and caveats: Across healthy donors, higher total template counts meant significantly greater approximately two-week count variance. About 1.2 clones differed between technical replicates, versus roughly 17 and 20 over time.

Collection occurred without any documented infections or immune events in donors. This clone has only a few counts. What it recognizes is unknown. The data were produced by immunoSEQ multiplex PCR, yet TCRdb's version contains in-frame clones alone and is incomplete. In the table there are about 100,000 clones, over 70% of which are singletons. The germline gives CDR1 SGHTA, CDR2 FQGTGA. V was cut by 1 base and J by 2 bases, with 5 bases left in between. CDR3 length: 13 residues. The V and J genes are TRBV7-3 and TRBJ2-5, with D unresolved. Sequencing was done on a sample of blood. The sequence was obtained from a person between 18 and 75 years old in good health. As DNA, the CDR3 is TGTGCCAGCAGCTTAATCCCTCAAGAGACCCAGTACTTC. It yields the protein CASSLIPQETQYF.